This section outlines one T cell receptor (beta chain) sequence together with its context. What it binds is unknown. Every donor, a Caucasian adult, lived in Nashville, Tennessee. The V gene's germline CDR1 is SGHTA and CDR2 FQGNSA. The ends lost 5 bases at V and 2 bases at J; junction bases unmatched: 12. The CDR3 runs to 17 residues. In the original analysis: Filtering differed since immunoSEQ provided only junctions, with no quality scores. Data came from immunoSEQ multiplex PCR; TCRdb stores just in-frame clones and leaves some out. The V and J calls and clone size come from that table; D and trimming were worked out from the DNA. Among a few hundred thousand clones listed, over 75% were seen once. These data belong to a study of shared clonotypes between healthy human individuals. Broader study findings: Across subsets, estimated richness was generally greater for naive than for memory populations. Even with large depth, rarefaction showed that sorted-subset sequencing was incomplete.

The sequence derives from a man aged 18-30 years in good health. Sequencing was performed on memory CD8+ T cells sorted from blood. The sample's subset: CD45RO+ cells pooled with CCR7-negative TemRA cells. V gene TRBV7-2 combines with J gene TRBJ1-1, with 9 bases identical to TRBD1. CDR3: CASSPTGTGYYNTEAFF. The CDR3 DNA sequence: TGTGCCAGCAGCCCCACCGGGACAGGGTATTATAACACTGAAGCTTTCTTT.